The next 21 T cell receptor beta chains were all read from a single sample in a study of cytomegalovirus exposure and HLA in healthy donors. Primers for the PCR totalled 60 Vbeta and 13 Jbeta. Measured with immunoSEQ multiplex PCR; TCRdb has only the in-frame clones, and not every one. The sample holds around 200,000 clones; around three quarters are singletons and the top ten take 1.9%. Sequencing was done on a sample of PBMCs. Every receptor here comes from a young man in good health and CMV-seronegative.

The chain links TRBV10-3 to TRBJ1-5; 11 bases map to TRBD1. V dropped 5 bases and J dropped 7; count of bases not matched to a gene: 7. The CDR3 loop spans 15 amino acids. Germline V gene sequence: CDR1 ENHRY, CDR2 SYGVKD. CDR3 sequence: CAISTDRGHGQPQHF. As DNA, the CDR3 is TGTGCCATCAGTACGGACAGGGGGCATGGACAGCCCCAGCATTTT.

This clone appeared a few times. V is TRBV7-2 and J is TRBJ2-5; D is possibly TRBD1 (6 bases). V was cut by 4 bases and J by 2 bases, with 14 bases left in between. Per germline, CDR1 SGHTA and CDR2 FQGNSA. The CDR3 runs 15 residues. The CDR3 loop is CASSSQGWGQETQYF. The CDR3 DNA sequence: TGTGCCAGCAGCTCACAGGGTTGGGGACAAGAGACCCAGTACTTC.

The chain joins TRBV5-1 to TRBJ1-1; D gene ambiguous. V was shortened by 7 bases and J by 0 bases, with 16 bases between the two germline ends. This CDR3 is built from 15 residues. The germline gives CDR1 SGHRS, CDR2 YFSETQ. The CDR3 loop reads CASFSGPDLNTEAFF. Written as DNA, the CDR3 is TGCGCCAGCTTCTCTGGGCCGGATTTGAACACTGAAGCTTTCTTT.

This chain connects TRBV27 to TRBJ2-5; D possibly corresponds to TRBD2 (7 bases). This CDR3 contains 14 residues. CDR1 and CDR2 from the germline V gene are MNHEY and SMNVEV (reference sequence). V shed 4 bases and J shed 5 bases, with 14 bases lying between them. DNA of the CDR3: TGTGCCAGCAGTTGGGGCAGGGGAGGGGAGACCCAGTACTTC. It encodes CASSWGRGGETQYF.

The gene calls are TRBV7-9 and TRBJ1-1; 9 bases line up with TRBD1. The germline gives CDR1 SEHNR, CDR2 FQNEAQ (reference sequence). V shed 4 bases and J 0 bases; nucleotides not matched to a gene: 6. The CDR3 is 16 residues long. In DNA form, the CDR3 reads TGTGCCAGCAGCTCCAACAGGGGGCAGATGAACACTGAAGCTTTCTTT. Translation gives CASSSNRGQMNTEAFF.

The CDR3 spells CASSNRLAGGSYEQYF. CDR3 DNA: TGTGCCAGTAGTAACAGACTAGCGGGAGGCTCCTACGAGCAGTACTTC. The V gene is TRBV19, the J gene TRBJ2-7; 13 bases are shared with TRBD2. This CDR3 spans 16 amino acids. The junction had 3 bases not matched to a gene; V was cut back by 4 bases and J by 0 bases. Germline V gives CDR1 LNHDA, CDR2 SQIVND (reference sequence).

The gene calls are TRBV6-1 and TRBJ2-3; TRBD1 matches at 10 bases. V lost 3 bases, J lost 5 bases, and 5 bases stayed unmatched. The CDR3 length is 15 residues. Looked up from germline, CDR1 is MNHNS and CDR2 is SASEGT. CDR3 protein: CASSEETGGVDTQYF. In nucleotides, the CDR3 is TGTGCCAGCAGTGAGGAGACAGGGGGCGTAGATACGCAGTATTTT.

This clone was detected only a few times. The rearrangement links TRBV6-1 to TRBJ2-1, with 12 nucleotides matching TRBD2. V shed 7 bases, J shed 9 bases, and the junction held 7 bases outside the gene matches. The CDR3 loop spans 14 amino acids. The V gene's germline CDR1 is MNHNS and CDR2 SASEGT. The chain's CDR3 is CASTWTSGTLEQFF. The DNA for the CDR3 is TGTGCCAGCACATGGACTAGCGGGACTCTTGAGCAGTTCTTC.

This chain connects TRBV7-3 to TRBJ2-2; D remains unclear. Germline V CDR1 and CDR2: SGHTA, FQGTGA. The V gene lost 5 bases and the J gene lost 3 bases, with 4 bases spanning the gap. The CDR3 length is 12 residues. The CDR3 sequence is CASSPYTGELFF. CDR3 sequence (DNA): TGTGCCAGCAGCCCCTACACCGGGGAGCTGTTTTTT. Using reference TRBV7-3 and TRBJ2-2 for the parts outside the CDR3, the full variable domain is GAGVSQTPSNKVTEKGKYVELRCDPISGHTALYWYRQSLGQGPEFLIYFQGTGAADDSGLPNDRFFAVRPEGSVSTLKIQRTERGDSAVYLCASSPYTGELFFGEGSRLTVL.

This sequence joins TRBV20-1 and TRBJ2-1, with D uncertain. The length of the CDR3 is 11 residues. Germline-derived CDR1 and CDR2 are DFQATT and SNEGSKA (reference sequence). V was cut by 2 bases and J by 5 bases, with 4 bases left in between. The CDR3 region has the DNA TGCAGTGCTAGAATAAACAATGAGCAGTTCTTC. This gives the protein CSARINNEQFF.

The V and J genes are TRBV2 and TRBJ1-1; D possibly corresponds to TRBD1 (6 bases). From germline, CDR1 is SNHLY and CDR2 FYNNEI. The CDR3 covers 13 residues. The ends were cut back, 6 bases at V and 4 bases at J, with 12 bases in the middle. CDR3 loop: CASSETGSTEAFF. For the CDR3, the DNA is TGTGCCAGCAGCGAAACAGGGAGCACTGAAGCTTTCTTT.

The chain uses TRBV6-1 and TRBJ2-7; D possibly corresponds to TRBD2 (5 bases). The CDR3 length is 15 residues. The germline V and J ends were trimmed by 3 bases and 1 base, with 13 bases remaining between them. Germline lookup yields CDR1 MNHNS and CDR2 SASEGT. The CDR3 coding sequence is TGTGCCAGCAGTGATTCTAGTGAGGGTTCCTACGAGCAGTACTTC. Its translation is CASSDSSEGSYEQYF.

The chain recombines TRBV2 with TRBJ2-1, with D possibly TRBD1 on 6 matching bases. V gave up 8 bases and J gave up 4 bases, with 6 bases separating them. This CDR3 spans 11 amino acids. CDR1 SNHLY and CDR2 FYNNEI come from the germline V gene. CDR3 amino acids: CASGTYNEQFF. The DNA for the CDR3 is TGTGCCAGCGGGACATACAATGAGCAGTTCTTC.

The chain combines TRBV6-5 with TRBJ2-3; 9 bases are a match to TRBD2. Germline trimming cut 2 bases from V and 4 bases from J; bases unmatched to any gene: 7. The germline V gene has CDR1 MNHEY and CDR2 SVGAGI. The CDR3 contains 16 residues. The CDR3 is CASSYGVAGVADTQYF. The DNA of the CDR3 is TGTGCCAGCAGTTACGGTGTAGCGGGAGTGGCAGATACGCAGTATTTT.

The gene calls are TRBV19 and TRBJ2-5; perhaps TRBD1 as D (6 bases). The CDR3 length is 13 residues. V gave up 6 bases and J gave up 0 bases, with 8 bases separating them. Germline CDR1 LNHDA, CDR2 SQIVND (reference sequence). Here the CDR3 reads CASRRGNQETQYF. The CDR3 DNA reads as TGTGCCAGTAGGAGGGGGAACCAAGAGACCCAGTACTTC. Based on the CDR3 plus reference TRBV19 and TRBJ2-5, the full variable domain is DGGITQSPKYLFRKEGQNVTLSCEQNLNHDAMYWYRQDPGQGLRLIYYSQIVNDFQKGDIAEGYSVSREKKESFPLTVTSAQKNPTAFYLCASRRGNQETQYFGPGTRLLVL.

J is TRBJ2-3 and V is TRBV9, with D unresolved. Trimming removed 0 bases at V and 4 bases at J, with 18 bases between. Per germline, CDR1 SGDLS and CDR2 YYNGEE. The CDR3 totals 17 residues. The CDR3 region has the DNA TGTGCCAGCAGCGTAGTTAGCCTCCCCCTAGACCCAGATACGCAGTATTTT. Translation gives CASSVVSLPLDPDTQYF.

This chain joins TRBV28 and TRBJ2-6, with 12 bases fitting TRBD1. In germline, CDR1 is MDHEN, CDR2 SYDVKM. Trimming removed 4 bases from V and 2 bases from J; junction bases left unmatched: 9. This CDR3 has 19 amino acids. The CDR3 here is CASSSPPGTGGAGANVLTF. The CDR3 DNA sequence: TGTGCCAGCAGTTCCCCTCCGGGGACAGGGGGCGCTGGGGCCAACGTCCTGACTTTC. The full variable domain, completed using reference TRBV28 and TRBJ2-6, is DVKVTQSSRYLVKRTGEKVFLECVQDMDHENMFWYRQDPGLGLRLIYFSYDVKMKEKGDIPEGYSVSREKKERFSLILESASTNQTSMYLCASSSPPGTGGAGANVLTFGAGSRLTVL.

The CDR3 spells CASGSQGILGNEQFF. In DNA, the CDR3 is TGTGCCAGCGGATCACAGGGAATTTTAGGCAATGAGCAGTTCTTC. The chain couples TRBV6-1 to TRBJ2-1, with D tentatively TRBD1 (6 bases). This CDR3 spans 15 amino acids. Germline assignment: CDR1 MNHNS and CDR2 SASEGT. V was clipped by 8 bases and J by 6 bases, with 20 bases between them.

CDR3: CASSEGETVRPNQPQHF. DNA for the CDR3: TGTGCCAGCAGTGAAGGAGAGACAGTGAGGCCGAATCAGCCCCAGCATTTT. The chain couples TRBV6-1 to TRBJ1-5; D is possibly TRBD1 (5 bases). The V end was cut by 1 base, the J end by 4 bases, with 17 bases between. Per the germline V gene, CDR1 is MNHNS and CDR2 is SASEGT. The CDR3 is made up of 17 amino acids.

This chain connects TRBV7-9 to TRBJ1-1, with D maybe TRBD1 (6 bases). The CDR3 consists of 15 residues. V was clipped by 5 bases and J by 2 bases, with 15 bases between them. Germline-derived CDR1 and CDR2 are SEHNR and FQNEAQ (reference sequence). The DNA for the CDR3 is TGTGCCAGCAGCGCTCCCGGACAGCAAAACACTGAAGCTTTCTTT. Translating it yields CASSAPGQQNTEAFF.

The chain has TRBV27 and TRBJ2-3; possible D gene TRBD1, 6 bases. V was clipped by 7 bases and J by 3 bases, with 17 bases between them. Looked up from germline, CDR1 is MNHEY and CDR2 is SMNVEV (reference sequence). The CDR3 is made up of 15 amino acids. This CDR3 reads CASTLRWGRTDTQYF. The CDR3 DNA is TGTGCCAGCACCCTAAGGTGGGGGCGGACAGATACGCAGTATTTT.